What follows describes a single T cell receptor (beta chain). Its specificity is not known. The treatment is: roughly 10-day PBMC culture with coronavirus spike peptide pools or control peptides (ViraFEST assay). The sample is drawn from a study of vaccination and CD4 T cells after COVID-19. The CDR3 consists of 13 residues. V was clipped by 3 bases and J by 5 bases, with 11 bases between them. Germline CDR1 and CDR2: MNHEY and SMNVEV (reference sequence). The study sequenced cultured CD4+ T cell DNA using the Oncomine TCR Beta short-read assay. From the PCR reads, TCRdb called clonotypes with MiXCR, one entry per CDR3 protein. The sample holds roughly 7,500 distinct CDR3 sequences, about 50% seen once.

Material: CD4+ T cells from blood, cultured in vitro. This TCR derives from a human donor who had recovered from COVID-19. The chain links TRBV27 to TRBJ2-7; D unclear. The CDR3 loop reads CASSFKKGNEQYF. The CDR3 DNA sequence: TGTGCCAGCAGTTTCAAAAAAGGGAACGAGCAGTACTTC.